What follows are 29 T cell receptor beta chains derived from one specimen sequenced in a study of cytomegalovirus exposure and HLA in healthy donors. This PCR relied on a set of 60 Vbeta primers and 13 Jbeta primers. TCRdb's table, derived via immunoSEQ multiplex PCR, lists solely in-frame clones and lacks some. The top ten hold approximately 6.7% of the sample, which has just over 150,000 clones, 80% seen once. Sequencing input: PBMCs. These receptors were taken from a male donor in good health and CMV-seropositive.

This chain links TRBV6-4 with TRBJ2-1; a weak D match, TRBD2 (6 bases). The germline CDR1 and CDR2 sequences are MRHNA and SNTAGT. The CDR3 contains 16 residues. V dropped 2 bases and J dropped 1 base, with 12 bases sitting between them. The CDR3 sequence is CASSDEVADSYNEQFF. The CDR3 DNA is TGTGCCAGCAGTGACGAAGTAGCGGATTCCTACAATGAGCAGTTCTTC.

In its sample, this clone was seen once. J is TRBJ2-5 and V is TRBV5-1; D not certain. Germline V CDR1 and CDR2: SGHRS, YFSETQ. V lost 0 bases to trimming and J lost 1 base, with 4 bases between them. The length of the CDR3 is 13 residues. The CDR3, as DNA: TGCGCCAGCAGCTTGGGACTCCAAGAGACCCAGTACTTC. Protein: CASSLGLQETQYF.

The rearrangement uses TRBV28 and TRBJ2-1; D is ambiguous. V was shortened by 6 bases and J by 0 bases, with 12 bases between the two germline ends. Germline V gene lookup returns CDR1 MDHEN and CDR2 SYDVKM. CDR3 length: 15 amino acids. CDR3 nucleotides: TGTGCCAGCAGCCCAATAACGAGCTCCTACAATGAGCAGTTCTTC. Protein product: CASSPITSSYNEQFF.

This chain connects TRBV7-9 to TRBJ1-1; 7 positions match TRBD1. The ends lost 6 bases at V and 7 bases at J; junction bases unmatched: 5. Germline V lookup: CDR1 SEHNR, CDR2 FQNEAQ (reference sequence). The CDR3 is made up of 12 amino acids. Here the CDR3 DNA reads TGTGCCAGCAGACCACAGGGGAATGAAGCTTTCTTT. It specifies CASRPQGNEAFF.

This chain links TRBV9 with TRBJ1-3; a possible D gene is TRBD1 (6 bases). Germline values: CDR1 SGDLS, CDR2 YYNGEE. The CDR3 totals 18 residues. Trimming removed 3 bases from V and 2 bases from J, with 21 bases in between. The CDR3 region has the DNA TGTGCCAGCAGCGCGGACCTTACAGGGACACGTCCTGGAAACACCATATATTTT. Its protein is CASSADLTGTRPGNTIYF.

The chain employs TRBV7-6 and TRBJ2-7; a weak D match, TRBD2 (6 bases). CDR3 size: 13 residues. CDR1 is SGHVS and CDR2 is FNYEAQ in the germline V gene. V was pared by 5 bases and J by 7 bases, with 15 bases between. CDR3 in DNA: TGTGCCAGCAGCCCAACGGGAGTGAGTGAGCAGTACTTC. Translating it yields CASSPTGVSEQYF.

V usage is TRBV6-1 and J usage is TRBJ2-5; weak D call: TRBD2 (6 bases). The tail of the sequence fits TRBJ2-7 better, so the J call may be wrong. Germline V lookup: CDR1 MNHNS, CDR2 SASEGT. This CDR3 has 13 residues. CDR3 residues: CASSEAEGYEQYF. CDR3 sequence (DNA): TGTGCCAGCAGTGAAGCGGAGGGCTACGAGCAGTACTTC.

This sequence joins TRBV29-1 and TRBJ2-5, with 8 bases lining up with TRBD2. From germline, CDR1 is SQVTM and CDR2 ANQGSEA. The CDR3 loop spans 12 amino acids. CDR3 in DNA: TGCAAATTTAGCGGGGCCCATGGGACCCAGTACTTC. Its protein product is CKFSGAHGTQYF.

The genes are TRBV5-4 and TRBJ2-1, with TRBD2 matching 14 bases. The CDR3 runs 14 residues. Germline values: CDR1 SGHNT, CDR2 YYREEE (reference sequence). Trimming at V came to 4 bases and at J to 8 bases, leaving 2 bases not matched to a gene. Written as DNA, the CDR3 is TGTGCCAGCAGCGGGACTAGCGGGAGACATGAGCAGTTCTTC. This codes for CASSGTSGRHEQFF.

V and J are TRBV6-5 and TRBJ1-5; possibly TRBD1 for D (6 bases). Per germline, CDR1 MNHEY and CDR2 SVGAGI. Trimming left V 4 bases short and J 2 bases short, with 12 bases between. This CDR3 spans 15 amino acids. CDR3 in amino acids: CASSSQGLGNQPQHF. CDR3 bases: TGTGCCAGCAGTTCGCAGGGGCTGGGCAATCAGCCCCAGCATTTT.

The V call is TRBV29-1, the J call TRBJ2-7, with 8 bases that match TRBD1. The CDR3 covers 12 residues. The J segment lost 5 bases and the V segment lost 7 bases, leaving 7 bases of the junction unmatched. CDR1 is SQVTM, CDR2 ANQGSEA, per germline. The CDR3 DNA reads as TGCAGCGCCAGACAGGGGACCGACGAGCAGTACTTC. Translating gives CSARQGTDEQYF.

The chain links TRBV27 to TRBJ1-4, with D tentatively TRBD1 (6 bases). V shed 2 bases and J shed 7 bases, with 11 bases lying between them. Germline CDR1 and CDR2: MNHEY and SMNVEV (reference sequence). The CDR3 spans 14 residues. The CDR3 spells CASSLLDSGEKLFF. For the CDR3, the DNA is TGTGCCAGCAGTTTACTGGACAGTGGTGAAAAACTGTTTTTT.

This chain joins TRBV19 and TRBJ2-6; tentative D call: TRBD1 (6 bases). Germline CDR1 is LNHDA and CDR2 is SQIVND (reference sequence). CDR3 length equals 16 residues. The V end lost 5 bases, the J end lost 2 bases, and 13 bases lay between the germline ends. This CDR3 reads CASSPQQGAGANVLTF. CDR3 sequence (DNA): TGTGCCAGTAGTCCCCAACAGGGTGCTGGGGCCAACGTCCTGACTTTC.

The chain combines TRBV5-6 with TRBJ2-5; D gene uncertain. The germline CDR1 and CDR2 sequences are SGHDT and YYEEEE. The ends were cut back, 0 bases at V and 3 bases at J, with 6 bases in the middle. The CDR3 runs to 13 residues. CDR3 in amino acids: CASSLEEEETQYF. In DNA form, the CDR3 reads TGTGCCAGCAGCTTGGAAGAGGAAGAGACCCAGTACTTC.

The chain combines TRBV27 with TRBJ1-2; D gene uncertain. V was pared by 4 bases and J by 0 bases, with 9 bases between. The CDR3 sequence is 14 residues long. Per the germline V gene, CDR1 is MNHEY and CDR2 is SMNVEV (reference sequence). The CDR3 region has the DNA TGTGCCAGCAGTTCCTTCTCAGCTAACTATGGCTACACCTTC. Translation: CASSSFSANYGYTF.

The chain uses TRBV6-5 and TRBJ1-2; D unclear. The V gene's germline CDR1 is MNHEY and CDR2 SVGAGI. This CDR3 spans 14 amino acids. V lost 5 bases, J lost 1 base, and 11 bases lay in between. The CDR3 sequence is CASSPERDNYGYTF. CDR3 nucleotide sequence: TGTGCCAGCAGTCCCGAGAGGGATAACTATGGCTACACCTTC.

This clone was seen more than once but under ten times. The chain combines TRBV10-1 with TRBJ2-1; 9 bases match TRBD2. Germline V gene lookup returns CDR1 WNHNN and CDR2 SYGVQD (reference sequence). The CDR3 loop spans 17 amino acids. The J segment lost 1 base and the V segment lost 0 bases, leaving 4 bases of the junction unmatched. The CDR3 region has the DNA TGCGCCAGCAGTGAGTCGCGGGAGGGCCGGTCCTACAATGAGCAGTTCTTC. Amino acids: CASSESREGRSYNEQFF.

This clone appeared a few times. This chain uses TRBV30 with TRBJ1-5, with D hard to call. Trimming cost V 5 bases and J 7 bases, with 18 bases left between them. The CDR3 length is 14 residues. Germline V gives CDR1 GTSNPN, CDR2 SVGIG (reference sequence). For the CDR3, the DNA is TGTGCCTGGGACACCGGGGTTCCCGGACAGCCCCAGCATTTT. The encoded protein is CAWDTGVPGQPQHF.

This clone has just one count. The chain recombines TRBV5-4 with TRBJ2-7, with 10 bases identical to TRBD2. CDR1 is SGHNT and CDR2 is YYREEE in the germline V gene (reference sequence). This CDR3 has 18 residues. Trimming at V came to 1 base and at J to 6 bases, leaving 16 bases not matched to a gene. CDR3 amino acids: CASSLRRPASGSFSEQYF. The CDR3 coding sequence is TGTGCCAGCAGCTTGCGACGACCTGCTAGCGGGAGTTTCAGCGAGCAGTACTTC.

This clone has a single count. In DNA, the CDR3 is TGCGCCAGCAGCTTGGGGGGACAGTATAATTCACCCCTCCACTTT. Translating it yields CASSLGGQYNSPLHF. V usage is TRBV5-1 and J usage is TRBJ1-6; 7 bases are a match to TRBD1. With V trimmed by 0 bases and J by 4 bases, 1 base remained unmatched. The CDR3 length is 15 residues. In germline, CDR1 is SGHRS, CDR2 YFSETQ.

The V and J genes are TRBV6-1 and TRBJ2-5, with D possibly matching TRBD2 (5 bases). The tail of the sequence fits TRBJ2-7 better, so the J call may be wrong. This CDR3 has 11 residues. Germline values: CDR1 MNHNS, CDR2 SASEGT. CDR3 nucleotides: TGTGCCAGCAGCGGGGTCCCCGAGCAGTACTTC. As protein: CASSGVPEQYF.

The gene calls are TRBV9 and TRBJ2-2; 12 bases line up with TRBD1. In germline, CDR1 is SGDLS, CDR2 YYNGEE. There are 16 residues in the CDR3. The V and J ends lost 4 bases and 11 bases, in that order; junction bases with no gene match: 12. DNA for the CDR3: TGTGCCAGCAGCCCCCAATCCGGGACAGGGGGCGCCGAGCTGTTTTTT. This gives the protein CASSPQSGTGGAELFF.

This CDR3 reads CASSPSVWERTDTQYF. CDR3 coding DNA: TGTGCCAGCAGCCCCTCGGTGTGGGAGCGGACAGATACGCAGTATTTT. The V and J genes are TRBV5-6 and TRBJ2-3; possibly TRBD2 for D (5 bases). Germline assignment: CDR1 SGHDT and CDR2 YYEEEE. The CDR3 totals 16 residues. The germline V and J ends were trimmed by 4 bases and 3 bases, with 18 bases remaining between them.

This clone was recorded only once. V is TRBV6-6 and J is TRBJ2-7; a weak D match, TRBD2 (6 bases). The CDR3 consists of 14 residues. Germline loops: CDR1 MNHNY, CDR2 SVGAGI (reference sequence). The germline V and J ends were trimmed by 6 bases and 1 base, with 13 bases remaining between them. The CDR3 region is CASSPTGLSYEQYF. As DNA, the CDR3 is TGTGCCAGCAGCCCTACTGGACTATCCTACGAGCAGTACTTC.

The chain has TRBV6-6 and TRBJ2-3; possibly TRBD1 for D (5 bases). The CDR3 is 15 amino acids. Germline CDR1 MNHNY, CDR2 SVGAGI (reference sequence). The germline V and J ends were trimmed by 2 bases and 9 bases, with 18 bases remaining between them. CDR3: CASSYPSGLEQTQYF. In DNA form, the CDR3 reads TGTGCCAGCAGTTACCCCTCAGGGTTAGAGCAGACGCAGTATTTT.

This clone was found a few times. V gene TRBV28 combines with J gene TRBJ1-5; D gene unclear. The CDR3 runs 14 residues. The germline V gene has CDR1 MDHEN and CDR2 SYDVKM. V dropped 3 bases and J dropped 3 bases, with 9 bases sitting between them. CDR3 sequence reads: CASSFRLFNQPQHF. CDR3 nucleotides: TGTGCCAGCAGTTTCCGTCTTTTCAATCAGCCCCAGCATTTT.

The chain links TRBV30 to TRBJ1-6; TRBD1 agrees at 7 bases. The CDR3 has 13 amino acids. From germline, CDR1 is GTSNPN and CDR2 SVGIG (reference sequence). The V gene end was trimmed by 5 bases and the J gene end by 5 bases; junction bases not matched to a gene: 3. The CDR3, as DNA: TGTGCCTGGGTACAGGGGCATAATTCACCCCTCCACTTT. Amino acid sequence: CAWVQGHNSPLHF.

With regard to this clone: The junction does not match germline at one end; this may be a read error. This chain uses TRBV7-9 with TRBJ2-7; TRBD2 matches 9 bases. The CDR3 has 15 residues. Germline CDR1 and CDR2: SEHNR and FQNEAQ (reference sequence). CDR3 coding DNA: TGTTCCAGCAGCCCCGGTCTAGCGGGGCCCTACGAGCAGTACTTC. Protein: CSSSPGLAGPYEQYF.

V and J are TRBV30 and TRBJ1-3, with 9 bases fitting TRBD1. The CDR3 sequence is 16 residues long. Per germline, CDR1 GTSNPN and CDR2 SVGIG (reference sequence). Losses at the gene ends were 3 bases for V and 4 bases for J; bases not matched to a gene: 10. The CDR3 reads CAWSLGQGRGGNTIYF. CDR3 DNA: TGTGCCTGGAGCCTAGGACAGGGGCGAGGAGGAAACACCATATATTTT.